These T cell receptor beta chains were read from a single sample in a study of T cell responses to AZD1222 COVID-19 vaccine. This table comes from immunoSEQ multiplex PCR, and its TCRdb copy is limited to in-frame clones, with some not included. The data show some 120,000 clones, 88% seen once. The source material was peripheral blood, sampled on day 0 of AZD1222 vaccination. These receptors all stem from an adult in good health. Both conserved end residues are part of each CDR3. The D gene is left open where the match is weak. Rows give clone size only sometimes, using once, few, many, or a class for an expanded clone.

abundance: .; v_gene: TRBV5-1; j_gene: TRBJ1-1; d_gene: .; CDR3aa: CASSEGGMNTEAFF; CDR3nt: TGCGCCAGCAGCGAGGGGGGAATGAACACTGAAGCTTTCTTT
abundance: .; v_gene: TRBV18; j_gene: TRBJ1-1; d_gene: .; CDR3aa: CASSLGQLNTEAFF; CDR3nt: TGTGCCAGCTCACTGGGGCAGCTGAACACTGAAGCTTTCTTT
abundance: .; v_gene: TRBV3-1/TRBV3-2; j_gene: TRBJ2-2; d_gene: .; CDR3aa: CASSSSEGTGELFF; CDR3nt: TGTGCCAGCAGCTCGTCAGAGGGCACCGGGGAGCTGTTTTTT
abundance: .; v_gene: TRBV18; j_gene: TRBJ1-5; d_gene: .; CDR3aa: CASSPEQNQPQHF; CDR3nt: TGTGCCAGCTCACCAGAACAAAATCAGCCCCAGCATTTT
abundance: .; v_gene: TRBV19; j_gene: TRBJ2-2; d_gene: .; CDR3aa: CASSIPQTGELFF; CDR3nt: TGTGCCAGTAGTATCCCTCAGACCGGGGAGCTGTTTTTT
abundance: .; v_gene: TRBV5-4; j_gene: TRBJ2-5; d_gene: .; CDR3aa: CASSPRIAQETQYF; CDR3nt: TGTGCCAGCAGCCCCCGGATAGCGCAAGAGACCCAGTACTTC
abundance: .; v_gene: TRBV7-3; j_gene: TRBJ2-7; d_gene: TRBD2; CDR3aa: CASSLIAGAGEQYF; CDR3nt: TGTGCCAGCAGCTTAATAGCGGGGGCGGGTGAGCAGTACTTC
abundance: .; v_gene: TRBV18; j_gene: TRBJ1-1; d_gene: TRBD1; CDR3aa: CASSRGKGAEAFF; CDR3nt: TGTGCCAGCTCCCGCGGTAAGGGGGCCGAAGCTTTCTTT
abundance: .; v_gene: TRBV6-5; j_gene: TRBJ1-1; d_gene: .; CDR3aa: CASRVNMNTEAFF; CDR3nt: TGTGCCAGCAGGGTCAACATGAACACTGAAGCTTTCTTT
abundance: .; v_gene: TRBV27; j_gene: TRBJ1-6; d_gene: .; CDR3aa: CASSPAPSSGVRNSPLHF; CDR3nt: TGTGCCAGCAGCCCCGCTCCTTCCAGTGGGGTTAGAAATTCACCCCTCCACTTT
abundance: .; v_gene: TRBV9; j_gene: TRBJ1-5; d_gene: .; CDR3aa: CASSGGQSNQPQHF; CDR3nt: TGTGCCAGCAGCGGGGGGCAGAGCAATCAGCCCCAGCATTTT
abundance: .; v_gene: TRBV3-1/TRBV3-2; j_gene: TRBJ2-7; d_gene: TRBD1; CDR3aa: CASSQVKFGQGVYEQYF; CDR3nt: TGTGCCAGCAGCCAAGTAAAATTTGGACAGGGGGTTTACGAGCAGTACTTC
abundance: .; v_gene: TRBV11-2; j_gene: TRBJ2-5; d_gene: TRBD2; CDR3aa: CASKRTGGETQYF; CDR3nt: TGTGCCAGCAAACGAACGGGGGGAGAGACCCAGTACTTC
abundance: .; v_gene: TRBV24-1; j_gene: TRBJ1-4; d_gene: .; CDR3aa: CATSARGREKLFF; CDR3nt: TGTGCCACCAGTGCAAGGGGAAGGGAAAAACTGTTTTTT
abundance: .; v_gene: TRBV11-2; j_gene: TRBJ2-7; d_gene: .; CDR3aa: CASSLDGTLYEQYF; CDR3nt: TGTGCCAGCAGCTTAGATGGGACCTTATACGAGCAGTACTTC
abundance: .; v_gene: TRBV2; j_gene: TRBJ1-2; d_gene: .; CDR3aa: CASRGGDYGYTF; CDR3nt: TGTGCCAGCAGAGGCGGTGACTATGGCTACACCTTC
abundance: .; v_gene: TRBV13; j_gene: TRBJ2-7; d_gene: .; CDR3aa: CASSTRVRHEQYF; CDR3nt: TGTGCCAGCAGCACCCGGGTGAGGCACGAGCAGTACTTC
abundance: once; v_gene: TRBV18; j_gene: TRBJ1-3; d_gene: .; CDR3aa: CASSSYRNTIYF; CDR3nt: TGTGCCAGCTCATCTTACCGAAACACCATATATTTT
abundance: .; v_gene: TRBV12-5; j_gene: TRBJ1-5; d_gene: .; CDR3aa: CASGPRADGNQPQHF; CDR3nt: TGTGCTAGTGGCCCCCGGGCGGATGGGAATCAGCCCCAGCATTTT
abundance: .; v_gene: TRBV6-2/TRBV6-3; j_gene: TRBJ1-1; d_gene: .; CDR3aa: CASSGGRVGTEAFF; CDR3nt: TGTGCCAGCAGTGGAGGCAGGGTCGGCACTGAAGCTTTCTTT
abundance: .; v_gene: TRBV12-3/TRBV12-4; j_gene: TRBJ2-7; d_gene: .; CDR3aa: CASSLGSEQYF; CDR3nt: TGTGCCAGCAGTTTGGGAAGCGAGCAGTACTTC